This entry concerns a single TCR beta chain. Its antigen is currently not known. No much larger clone is present one base from it, and per-base qualities are unavailable. This entry is derived from a study of identical twins listed by TCRdb under 2016. Broadly, across the study: To test whether fetal clonotypes persist, the study used deep sequencing on TCR alpha and beta repertoires from monozygotic twins, unrelated adults of various ages, and cord blood. To rule out contamination, replicate twin experiments were performed at different times with different library preparation protocols.

Study-wide findings and limitations: Because the same donors could not be followed over many years, the conclusions depended on cross-sectional statistical analysis. Invariant T cells such as MAIT and iNKT could partly confound zero-insertion analyses, although diverse VJ usage argued against such confounding for most clonotypes. The excess sharing between twins in beta out-of-frame sequences was weaker because fewer shared sequences reduced the signal-to-noise ratio. Fewer insertions were carried by abundant cord blood beta clonotypes, a similar but weaker trend appeared in young adult naive repertoires, and no such trend appeared in memory repertoires. Compared with coincidental sharing between unrelated individuals, out-of-frame TCR alpha sequences shared between twins had an excess of sequences with low generation probability. In monozygotic twins, out-of-frame TCR alpha sharing was systematically underestimated by recombination models, although the models agreed with sharing between unrelated individuals.

Receptor amplification or capture employed 5' RACE. The data were produced on an Illumina HiSeq 2000. A universal primer binding site was introduced by template switching, and a unique molecular identifier was present in the final cDNA, enabling accurate counting of TCR cDNA molecules. Specific primers in the conserved constant-segment region were used to synthesize first-strand cDNA for the TCR alpha and beta chains. To control for contamination, every cDNA library was double barcoded, receiving both a SMART-Mk sample barcode and Illumina barcodes. TruSeq adapter sequences, together with Illumina sample barcodes, were added in two successive PCR steps. The TCR alpha and beta cDNA libraries were sequenced on the Illumina HiSeq platform using custom primers. Under the source paper's analysis protocol: MiGEC processed the raw reads to extract unique molecular identifiers, while MiXCR was used to determine the CDR3 positions. For each individual, recombination models were inferred using an EM algorithm with the repgenHMM and IGoR tools. Shared clonotype analysis was performed with the tcR package in R, normalizing sharing by the product of cloneset sizes. To study raw recombination free of thymic and clonal selection effects, out-of-frame nonproductive sequences were analyzed. The public reads were run again by TCRdb, first through fastp at Q25 and then through MiXCR, and only productive beta chains were kept. Entries that share a CDR3 protein sequence are merged under the most common genes and DNA. The V and J calls were not made by the authors but by TCRdb's processing. The sample table lists 450,000 or so distinct CDR3 sequences, approximately 15% of them with a count of one. The top ten clonotypes cover around 0.48% of the sample.

The CDR3 numbers 15 residues from cysteine through phenylalanine. The sequence is cut down to CDR3 DNA, 45 bases in frame from base 1. V and J are trimmed by 6 bases and 6 bases, and the gene matches miss 9 bases of the junction. The CDR1 and CDR2 encoded by the germline V gene are SQVTM and ANQGSEA. Every donor was a healthy Caucasian. Three pairs of female monozygotic twins, all aged about 18 to 29 years, were included in the twin cohort. Positive isolation kits from Invitrogen were used to isolate the CD4+ and CD8+ T cell populations. These data are also associated with another study on yellow fever vaccine responses in identical twins. The second paper states: According to the authors, in identical twins the way T cells responded to vaccination appeared partly convergent and partly personalized. In the study, vaccine-responding T cell clones were precisely tracked in identical twins.

The receptor was isolated from a woman aged 18-29 years in good health. The sequence links TRBV29-1 to TRBJ2-2; 11 middle bases align to TRBD1. The sequencing input was CD4+ T cells sorted from blood. The DNA is TGCAGCGTGGGCCTTGGACAGGGGGCGTCCGGGGAGCTGTTTTTT. Its amino acids are CSVGLGQGASGELFF.